These 20 T cell receptor beta chains were sequenced from one sample in a study of cytomegalovirus exposure and HLA in healthy donors. The primer mix had 60 Vbeta and 13 Jbeta primers. Sequenced by immunoSEQ multiplex PCR; TCRdb stores in-frame clones only, minus some. The data contain under 200,000 clones, 82% of them singletons. Input material: PBMCs. The receptors come from a girl between 10 and 17 years old in good health and CMV-seropositive.

This clone has a handful of counts. This chain links TRBV11-2 with TRBJ1-4, with D possibly TRBD1 on 5 matching bases. The germline gives CDR1 SGHAT, CDR2 FQNNGV. The CDR3 covers 15 residues. Trimming removed 1 base from V and 8 bases from J, with 14 bases in between. The DNA for the CDR3 is TGTGCCAGCAGCTTAGGGTCTGCGCGGGGGGAAAAACTGTTTTTT. This sequence encodes CASSLGSARGEKLFF.

CDR3 residues: CASSYSAVSYEQYF. The CDR3 DNA sequence: TGTGCCAGCAGTTACTCGGCAGTATCCTACGAGCAGTACTTC. This chain connects TRBV6-6 to TRBJ2-7; D is unclear. CDR3 length equals 14 residues. Trimming took off 0 bases at V and 1 base at J, with 7 bases between the two ends. Per germline, CDR1 MNHNY and CDR2 SVGAGI (reference sequence).

The V and J genes are TRBV5-4 and TRBJ2-3; D gene uncertain. The V end lost 3 bases, the J end lost 2 bases, and 13 bases lay between the germline ends. The CDR3 extends over 15 amino acids. Germline CDR1 reads SGHNT; CDR2 reads YYREEE (reference sequence). The DNA of the CDR3 is TGTGCCAGCAGCTCCTGGCTGTCTCCCACAGATACGCAGTATTTT. It translates to CASSSWLSPTDTQYF.

The chain couples TRBV11-2 to TRBJ2-3, with TRBD2 matching 12 bases. The trim removed 4 bases at V and 0 bases at J, leaving 11 bases unmatched. The length of the CDR3 is 19 residues. Germline CDR1 reads SGHAT; CDR2 reads FQNNGV. The CDR3 protein is CASSWALAGGRRSTDTQYF. CDR3 nucleotides: TGTGCCAGCAGCTGGGCGCTAGCGGGGGGGCGTCGGAGCACAGATACGCAGTATTTT. Variable domain in full (rest from reference TRBV11-2 and TRBJ2-3): EAGVAQSPRYKIIEKRQSVAFWCNPISGHATLYWYQQILGQGPKLLIQFQNNGVVDDSQLPKDRFSAERLKGVDSTLKIQPAKLEDSAVYLCASSWALAGGRRSTDTQYFGPGTRLTVL.

This CDR3 reads CASRTGGADTGELFF. The CDR3 nucleotides read TGTGCCAGCAGGACAGGGGGCGCGGACACCGGGGAGCTGTTTTTT. This sequence joins TRBV7-2 and TRBJ2-2; 10 nucleotides align to TRBD1. The V and J ends lost 6 bases and 3 bases, in that order; junction bases with no gene match: 4. CDR1 SGHTA and CDR2 FQGNSA come from the germline V gene. The CDR3 has 15 residues.

This clone was seen only once. The J gene is TRBJ1-4, the V gene TRBV15; D perhaps matches TRBD1 (6 bases). CDR3 length: 14 amino acids. Germline V lookup: CDR1 LNHNV, CDR2 YYDKDF (reference sequence). Trimming took 5 bases from V and 8 from J, leaving 15 bases between them. CDR3 DNA: TGTGCCACCAGCGAATTGCACAGGGAGGAAAAACTGTTTTTT. Its translation: CATSELHREEKLFF. Looking up the rest from reference TRBV15 and TRBJ1-4 gives the full variable domain: DAMVIQNPRYQVTQFGKPVTLSCSQTLNHNVMYWYQQKSSQAPKLLFHYYDKDFNNEADTPDNFQSRRPNTSFCFLDIRSPGLGDTAMYLCATSELHREEKLFFGSGTQLSVL.

The chain carries TRBV19 and TRBJ1-5, with D maybe TRBD1 (5 bases). V dropped 6 bases and J dropped 0 bases, with 12 bases sitting between them. Germline CDR1 and CDR2: LNHDA and SQIVND (reference sequence). The CDR3 spans 15 residues. The CDR3, as DNA: TGTGCCAGTAGAGAGCAGGGCTATAGCAATCAGCCCCAGCATTTT. Its translation is CASREQGYSNQPQHF.

To note about this clone: The junction shows a germline mismatch at one end, possibly a read error. Here the CDR3 DNA reads TGTGCCAGCAGTGAACAGACAGGATCTGGAAGCACCATATATTTT. Its protein is CASSEQTGSGSTIYF. J is TRBJ1-3 and V is TRBV6-1, with TRBD1 as a possible D gene (6 bases). Germline CDR1 is MNHNS and CDR2 is SASEGT. The CDR3 has 15 amino acids.

The rearrangement links TRBV6-1 to TRBJ1-5; 7 positions agree with TRBD1. Germline V gene data show CDR1 as MNHNS and CDR2 as SASEGT. The CDR3 is 14 residues long. The junction had 9 bases not matched to a gene; V was cut back by 6 bases and J by 7 bases. CDR3 sequence (DNA): TGTGCCAGCAGAACAACAGGGGATGGCCAGCCCCAGCATTTT. Translation gives CASRTTGDGQPQHF.

The chain is built from TRBV4-3 and TRBJ2-5; 7 bases are a match to TRBD2. Germline CDR1 and CDR2: LGHNA and YSLEER. With V trimmed by 0 bases and J by 7 bases, 8 bases remained unmatched. This CDR3 contains 15 residues. The CDR3 region is CASSQDVAGEGTQYF. The CDR3 coding sequence is TGCGCCAGCAGCCAAGATGTCGCGGGGGAAGGGACCCAGTACTTC.

This chain connects TRBV28 to TRBJ1-2, with 9 nucleotides matching TRBD1. CDR3 length: 14 residues. J gave up 7 bases and V 4 bases, and 7 bases lay outside the gene matches. The germline V gene encodes CDR1 MDHEN and CDR2 SYDVKM. The CDR3 is CASSSLQGAGGYTF. CDR3 bases: TGTGCCAGCAGTTCCCTACAGGGGGCCGGTGGCTACACCTTC.

This clone has only a few counts. This chain connects TRBV11-2 to TRBJ2-2; TRBD2 agrees at 8 bases. V lost 3 bases and J lost 5; bases outside the gene matches: 8. The CDR3 extends over 16 amino acids. Germline CDR1 reads SGHAT; CDR2 reads FQNNGV. CDR3 sequence (DNA): TGTGCCAGCAGCTTCCGGGGGGGCGTGGGGACCGGGGAGCTGTTTTTT. This sequence encodes CASSFRGGVGTGELFF. The variable domain in full, completed from reference TRBV11-2 and TRBJ2-2, reads EAGVAQSPRYKIIEKRQSVAFWCNPISGHATLYWYQQILGQGPKLLIQFQNNGVVDDSQLPKDRFSAERLKGVDSTLKIQPAKLEDSAVYLCASSFRGGVGTGELFFGEGSRLTVL.

The chain employs TRBV7-9 and TRBJ2-3; 8 bases are shared with TRBD2. With V trimmed by 6 bases and J by 2 bases, 4 bases remained unmatched. The germline V gene has CDR1 SEHNR and CDR2 FQNEAQ (reference sequence). The CDR3 runs 14 residues. CDR3 coding DNA: TGTGCCAGCAGGTATAGCGGGGCCACAGATACGCAGTATTTT. Translation: CASRYSGATDTQYF.

The chain couples TRBV4-2 to TRBJ2-7, with 8 bases that match TRBD2. Germline V gives CDR1 LGHNA, CDR2 YNFKEQ. The CDR3 loop spans 15 amino acids. The ends lost 4 bases at V and 5 bases at J; junction bases unmatched: 10. CDR3 amino acids: CASSPTGGSVHEQYF. In nucleotides, the CDR3 is TGTGCCAGCAGCCCGACGGGGGGGAGTGTCCACGAGCAGTACTTC.

V usage is TRBV4-1 and J usage is TRBJ1-5; D call uncertain. The CDR3 is 15 residues long. The germline V gene has CDR1 MGHRA and CDR2 YSYEKL. Trimming took 3 bases from V and 1 from J, leaving 10 bases between them. This CDR3 reads CASSQQLASNQPQHF. The CDR3 region has the DNA TGCGCCAGCAGCCAGCAATTAGCAAGCAATCAGCCCCAGCATTTT.

V usage is TRBV7-2 and J usage is TRBJ1-2, with 8 bases that match TRBD1. Germline CDR1 SGHTA, CDR2 FQGNSA. Trimming at V came to 5 bases and at J to 8 bases, leaving 10 bases not matched to a gene. CDR3 length: 14 residues. CDR3 residues: CASSPDRVAMGYTF. DNA for the CDR3: TGTGCCAGCAGCCCGGACAGGGTAGCGATGGGCTACACCTTC.

This clone has more than one count but fewer than ten. V gene TRBV2 combines with J gene TRBJ2-3; the D gene is possibly TRBD1 (5 bases). The ends were cut back, 7 bases at V and 1 base at J, with 9 bases in the middle. The CDR3 is 13 residues long. Germline V CDR1 and CDR2: SNHLY, FYNNEI. This chain's CDR3 is CASTDTGTDTQYF. DNA of the CDR3: TGTGCCAGCACGGACACAGGCACAGATACGCAGTATTTT.

J is TRBJ2-2 and V is TRBV21-1; no DNA check was done on the table's D call, TRBD2. TRBV21-1 is flagged as a pseudogene. The CDR3 spans 18 residues. The CDR3 spells CASSKAPSSGSNTGELFF. The CDR3 DNA follows: TGTGCCAGCAGCAAAGCTCCTAGTAGCGGTTCGAACACCGGGGAGCTGTTTTTT.

The CDR3 here is CASSSTGGGETQYF. For the CDR3, the DNA is TGTGCCAGCAGTTCCACAGGGGGCGGAGAGACCCAGTACTTC. The J gene is TRBJ2-5, the V gene TRBV28, with 9 bases lining up with TRBD1. CDR1 is MDHEN, CDR2 SYDVKM, per germline. The J segment lost 4 bases and the V segment lost 4 bases, leaving 4 bases of the junction unmatched. The CDR3 runs 14 residues.

J is TRBJ2-1 and V is TRBV27, with 10 bases lining up with TRBD1. Unmatched junction bases numbered 7, after V lost 5 bases and J lost 6 bases. The CDR3 loop spans 15 amino acids. Germline CDR1 is MNHEY and CDR2 is SMNVEV (reference sequence). CDR3 nucleotide sequence: TGTGCCAGCAGTCGGACAGGGGGTTCGGTCAATGAGCAGTTCTTC. Its protein product is CASSRTGGSVNEQFF.